Listed below are T cell receptor beta chains from one sample, sequenced in a study of molecular identifiers for immune sequencing clone quantification. TCRdb fed the PCR reads into MiXCR, producing one record per CDR3 protein. The data hold approximately 20,000 distinct CDR3 sequences, with 20% to 25% observed a single time. Sequenced input: naive CD8+ T cells from blood, with Jurkat cell RNA spiked in. Receptor source: a human donor in good health. Some libraries in this study had Jurkat cell RNA spiked in. Each CDR3 is given with its conserved first and last residue. A D gene is named only where the DNA matches it firmly. Some rows mark clone size as missing; the rest say once, few, many or name a class of expanded clone.

>TRBV27|NA|TRBJ2-7|many
TGTGCCAGCAGTTCAACTAGCTGGAGCTCCTACGAGCAGTACTTC
CASSSTSWSSYEQYF
>TRBV3-1|TRBD1|TRBJ1-4|NA
TGTGCCAGCAGCCCTTACAGGGGATCGGATGAAAAACTGTTTTTT
CASSPYRGSDEKLFF
>TRBV9|TRBD2|TRBJ2-3|medium-sized
TGTGCCAGCAGCGATAGCGGGGCCACCACAGATACGCAGTATTTT
CASSDSGATTDTQYF
>TRBV7-6|NA|TRBJ1-1|many
TGTGCCAGCAGCCCCGGACCGGGCACTGAAGCTTTCTTT
CASSPGPGTEAFF
>TRBV7-9|TRBD2|TRBJ2-1|many
TGTGCCAGCAGCTCTAGCGGGGTCAGCTCCTACAATGAGCAGTTCTTC
CASSSSGVSSYNEQFF
>TRBV4-3|NA|TRBJ1-1|medium-sized
TGCGCCAGCAGCCAAGACGTGTTGACAGCCACTGAAGCTTTCTTT
CASSQDVLTATEAFF
>TRBV11-2|TRBD2|TRBJ2-1|many
TGTGCCAGCAGCTTAGCGGGGACTAGCGATTACAATGAGCAGTTCTTC
CASSLAGTSDYNEQFF
>TRBV13|NA|TRBJ1-2|many
TGTGCCAGCAGCTTAGATTTGGGGGAGAAAGGCTACACCTTC
CASSLDLGEKGYTF
>TRBV14|NA|TRBJ1-4|few
TGTGCCAGCAGCCGGGAAGATAATGAAAAACTGTTTTTT
CASSREDNEKLFF
>TRBV13|NA|TRBJ2-3|many
TGTGCCAGCAGCTTCCCGATAACCCCCACAGATACGCAGTATTTT
CASSFPITPTDTQYF
>TRBV18|NA|TRBJ2-3|NA
TGTGCCAGCTCACCACCACAGGGCGCAGATACGCAGTATTTT
CASSPPQGADTQYF
>TRBV29-1|NA|TRBJ2-2|many
TGCAGCGTTCGCGGACTCCCGGAACTGAACACCGGGGAGCTGTTTTTT
CSVRGLPELNTGELFF
>TRBV12-3/TRBV12-4|TRBD2|TRBJ2-4|many
TGTGCCAGCAGTTCGCGACTAGCGGGAGGCTTAGCCAAAAACATTCAGTACTTC
CASSSRLAGGLAKNIQYF
>TRBV27|NA|TRBJ2-7|medium-sized
TGTGCCAGCAGCGAATTACGACTACGCCGGGAGTTCGACGAGCAGTACTTC
CASSELRLRREFDEQYF
>TRBV20-1|NA|TRBJ2-7|medium-sized
TGCAGTGCTAGAGATCTCGTCACCAGCTCCTACGAGCAGTACTTC
CSARDLVTSSYEQYF
>TRBV9|NA|TRBJ2-2|many
TGTGCCAGCAGCGTAACGGCGACACAGAACACCGGGGAGCTGTTTTTT
CASSVTATQNTGELFF
>TRBV3-1|NA|TRBJ2-1|NA
TGTGCCAGCAGCGCCCGACTGAGCTCCTACAATGAGCAGTTCTTC
CASSARLSSYNEQFF
>TRBV5-1|TRBD2|TRBJ2-1|medium-sized
TGCGCCAGCAGTTGGACTAGGGGTAATGAGCAGTTCTTC
CASSWTRGNEQFF
>TRBV9|NA|TRBJ2-3|many
TGTGCCAGCAGCGACGACCAGACAGATACGCAGTATTTT
CASSDDQTDTQYF
>TRBV7-9|NA|TRBJ1-1|few
TGTGCCAGCAGCTTTGTAAGGGGTGGCACTGAAGCTTTCTTT
CASSFVRGGTEAFF
>TRBV7-3|TRBD1|TRBJ2-7|many
TGTGCCAGCAGCCCGACAGGGGGAGCGAACGAGCAGTACTTC
CASSPTGGANEQYF
>TRBV12-3/TRBV12-4|NA|TRBJ2-1|many
TGTGCCAGCAGTTTGATCGGGGGTGAGCAGTTCTTC
CASSLIGGEQFF
>TRBV14|NA|TRBJ2-1|NA
TGTGCCAGCAGCCAAGATCGGTGGAGGGAGGATCAGTTCTTC
CASSQDRWREDQFF
>TRBV18|TRBD2|TRBJ2-1|NA
TGTGCCAGCTCCCTAGCGGGAGGGCCGGGCTCCTACAATGAGCAGTTCTTC
CASSLAGGPGSYNEQFF
>TRBV27|NA|TRBJ1-5|many
TGTGCCAGCTCTAGACAGAATCAGCCCCAGCATTTT
CASSRQNQPQHF
>TRBV28|NA|TRBJ2-5|many
TGTGCCAGCAGTTTTTGGGGTACCCAAGAGACCCAGTACTTC
CASSFWGTQETQYF
>TRBV6-2/TRBV6-3|NA|TRBJ1-2|few
TGTGCCAGCAGTTACTCGGTTCGCGTAGGCCCCGTCTCCTATGGCTACACCTTC
CASSYSVRVGPVSYGYTF
>TRBV25-1|NA|TRBJ2-1|NA
TGTGCCAGCAGTCGTACCCGAATAGCCTACAATGAGCAGTTCTTC
CASSRTRIAYNEQFF
>TRBV28|NA|TRBJ1-3|many
TGTGCCAGCAGTTTAAGGACAGATTCCCCCTCTGGAAACACCATATATTTT
CASSLRTDSPSGNTIYF
>TRBV2|NA|TRBJ2-7|NA
TGTGCCAGCGGGCGGAACGGCGACGAGCAGTACTTC
CASGRNGDEQYF
>TRBV7-2|NA|TRBJ2-1|NA
TGTGCCAGCAGCCCCCCGACAGCGGATTACAATGAGCAGTTCTTC
CASSPPTADYNEQFF
>TRBV7-9|TRBD2|TRBJ2-3|NA
TGTGCCAGCAGCTTAACTAGCGGGCCCCAAGGTACGCAGTATTTT
CASSLTSGPQGTQYF
>TRBV12-3/TRBV12-4|TRBD1|TRBJ1-1|medium-sized
TGTGCCAGCAGCCCTGGACAGGGAACCACTGAAGCTTTCTTT
CASSPGQGTTEAFF
>TRBV23-1|TRBD1|TRBJ2-2|NA
TGCGCCAGCGAAAACAGGGGGCGACCCCCCGGGGAGCTGTTTTTT
CASENRGRPPGELFF
>TRBV5-1|TRBD2|TRBJ2-5|medium-sized
TGCGCCAGCAGCTTTGTCCTAGCGGGAACCAAAGAGACCCAGTACTTC
CASSFVLAGTKETQYF
>TRBV7-9|NA|TRBJ2-7|few
TGTGCCAGCAGCCCCGGGACTTCAGCCTACGAGCAGTACTTC
CASSPGTSAYEQYF
>TRBV4-3|TRBD2|TRBJ2-1|many
TGCGCCAGCAGGCGCGACGCGACTAGCGTATACAATGAGCAGTTCTTC
CASRRDATSVYNEQFF
>TRBV7-8|TRBD2|TRBJ2-5|many
TGTGCCAGCAGCTTGACTAGCGGGAGTGGAGAGACCCAGTACTTC
CASSLTSGSGETQYF
>TRBV15|NA|TRBJ2-1|NA
TGTGCCACCAGCAGAGATCGGGGTCAGGGGCGGTCTTTC
CATSRDRGQGRSF
>TRBV20-1|NA|TRBJ2-5|many
TGCAGTGCTTTCCCGGACGGACGATTAGCGGAGACCCAGTACTTC
CSAFPDGRLAETQYF
>TRBV19|NA|TRBJ2-1|many
TGTGCCAGTAAAGTGGCGGGACAGCTTTACAATGAGCAGTTCTTC
CASKVAGQLYNEQFF
>TRBV27|TRBD2|TRBJ2-7|NA
TGTGCCAGCAGTTTTGGAGTACTAGCGGGTAAGGAGCAGTACTTC
CASSFGVLAGKEQYF
>TRBV6-2/TRBV6-3|NA|TRBJ2-1|many
TGTGCCAGCAGTTACTTCGTGATGCATGTCTTC
CASSYFVMHVF
>TRBV28|TRBD1|TRBJ2-2|many
TGTGCCAGCAGTTTATGGGCCGGGACAGGGGAAACCGGGGAGCTGTTTTTT
CASSLWAGTGETGELFF
>TRBV28|NA|TRBJ2-5|many
TGTGCCAGCACCCGCCCCGGGACACTAGAGACCCAGTACTTC
CASTRPGTLETQYF
>TRBV4-3|NA|TRBJ2-3|many
TGCGCCAGCAGCCAAGCCCTTCGATACACAGATACGCAGTATTTT
CASSQALRYTDTQYF
>TRBV12-3/TRBV12-4|NA|TRBJ2-7|medium-sized
TGTGCCAGCAGTTTAGGGTGGGGCTACGAGCAGTACTTC
CASSLGWGYEQYF
>TRBV28|TRBD1|TRBJ2-7|many
TGTGCCAGCAGCCCCTTATGGACAGGGCTCTACGAGCAGTACTTC
CASSPLWTGLYEQYF
>TRBV4-3|TRBD2|TRBJ2-7|NA
TGCGCCAGCAGCCAAGAGAGGACTAGCTCCTACGAGCAGTACTTC
CASSQERTSSYEQYF
>TRBV29-1|NA|TRBJ1-2|medium-sized
TGCAGCGTTGAATTAGGCAGGGCCCATGGCTACACCTTC
CSVELGRAHGYTF
>TRBV7-6|NA|TRBJ2-5|few
TGTGCCAGCAGCTTAGTGGGCAGCCAAGAGACCCAGTACTTC
CASSLVGSQETQYF
>TRBV27|NA|TRBJ2-5|NA
TGTGCCAGCAGTTTATGGGGACCCGTGGTGGAGACCCAGTACTTC
CASSLWGPVVETQYF
>TRBV7-6|NA|TRBJ2-4|many
TGTGCCAGCAGCTTAATAAACGGAAACATTCAGTACTTC
CASSLINGNIQYF
>TRBV3-1|NA|TRBJ2-7|many
TGTGCCAGCAGCCTCGGGCCCGAGACCATCTACGAGCAGTACTTC
CASSLGPETIYEQYF
>TRBV4-1|TRBD2|TRBJ2-4|many
TGCGCCAGCAGAGGAGCGGGAGACAACATTCAGTACTTC
CASRGAGDNIQYF
>TRBV20-1|TRBD1|TRBJ2-1|NA
TGCAGTGCAGGAAGACAGGGTTCGTTCTTC
CSAGRQGSFF
>TRBV29-1|TRBD1|TRBJ2-7|medium-sized
TGCAGCGCTAGGACAGGATCTGGAGAGCAGTACTTC
CSARTGSGEQYF